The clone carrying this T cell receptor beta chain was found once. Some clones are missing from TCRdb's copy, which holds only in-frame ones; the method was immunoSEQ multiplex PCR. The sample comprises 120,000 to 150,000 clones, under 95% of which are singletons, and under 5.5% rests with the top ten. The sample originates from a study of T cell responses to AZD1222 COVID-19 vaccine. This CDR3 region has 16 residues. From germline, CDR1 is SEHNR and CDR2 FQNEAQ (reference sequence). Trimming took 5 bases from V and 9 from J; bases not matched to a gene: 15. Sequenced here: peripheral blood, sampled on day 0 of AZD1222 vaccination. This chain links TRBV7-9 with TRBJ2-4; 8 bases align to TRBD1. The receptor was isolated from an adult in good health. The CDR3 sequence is CASSAKDRVLLCIQYF. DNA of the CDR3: TGTGCCAGCAGCGCCAAGGACAGGGTTCTCCTATGCATTCAGTACTTC.